A single sample is the source of the 27 T cell receptor beta chains below, sequenced in a study of control samples from healthy donors and cancer patients. Only in-frame clones appear in the TCRdb table, and some are missing; sequencing was by immunoSEQ multiplex PCR. The sample lists 190,000 or so clones, 85% to 95% occurring once. Sample: blood. These TCRs come from a man between 18 and 35 years old in good health.

The count of this clone is one. The J gene is TRBJ2-1, the V gene TRBV7-9; D may be TRBD1 (5 bases). V was pared by 7 bases and J by 6 bases, with 19 bases between. Germline V gene sequence: CDR1 SEHNR, CDR2 FQNEAQ (reference sequence). The CDR3 is made up of 15 amino acids. The CDR3 here is CASTPVAGMGNEQFF. The CDR3 nucleotides read TGTGCCAGCACCCCCGTCGCAGGGATGGGCAATGAGCAGTTCTTC.

The V and J genes are TRBV30 and TRBJ2-1; 7 nucleotides agree with TRBD1. The germline CDR1 and CDR2 sequences are GTSNPN and SVGIG (reference sequence). CDR3 size: 14 residues. Trimming took 1 base from V and 7 from J; bases not matched to a gene: 7. The DNA for the CDR3 is TGTGCCTGGAGTGACGGGACAGAGCCTAATGAGCAGTTCTTC. It encodes CAWSDGTEPNEQFF.

CDR3 DNA: TGTGCTAGTGGTATGACAGGGCGGGGTAATGAAAAACTGTTTTTT. Protein product: CASGMTGRGNEKLFF. This chain joins TRBV12-5 and TRBJ1-4; TRBD1 agrees at 7 bases. V lost 5 bases to trimming and J lost 4 bases; unmatched junction nucleotides: 7. CDR3 size: 15 residues. Germline loops: CDR1 LGHNT, CDR2 FRNRAP. Complete variable domain (other parts from reference TRBV12-5 and TRBJ1-4): DARVTQTPRHKVTEMGQEVTMRCQPILGHNTVFWYRQTMMQGLELLAYFRNRAPLDDSGMPKDRFSAEMPDATLATLKIQPSEPRDSAVYFCASGMTGRGNEKLFFGSGTQLSVL.

This clone was picked up one time. The V gene is TRBV18, the J gene TRBJ2-1; TRBD1 matches 8 bases. Germline-derived CDR1 and CDR2 are KGHSH and LQKENI. Trimming took 2 bases from V and 9 from J; bases not matched to a gene: 6. The CDR3 length is 14 residues. The CDR3 DNA follows: TGTGCCAGCTCACCAGGACAGGGTGGGTCTGAGCAGTTCTTC. This translates into CASSPGQGGSEQFF.

This clone has just a few counts. The rearrangement uses TRBV29-1 and TRBJ2-7; 7 positions agree with TRBD1. With 7 bases clipped from V and 4 bases from J, the junction kept 7 bases outside the gene matches. Germline V gives CDR1 SQVTM, CDR2 ANQGSEA. The CDR3 contains 12 residues. The CDR3 coding sequence is TGCAGCGGACAGGGCCCAGAGTACGAGCAGTACTTC. It yields the protein CSGQGPEYEQYF.

CDR3 amino acids: CAISESMGGAETQYF. The CDR3 DNA reads as TGTGCCATCAGTGAGTCGATGGGGGGCGCAGAGACCCAGTACTTC. The chain employs TRBV10-3 and TRBJ2-5, with D perhaps given as TRBD1 or TRBD2 (6 bases each). Germline V gene data show CDR1 as ENHRY and CDR2 as SYGVKD. V was trimmed by 0 bases and J by 4 bases, leaving 12 bases between them. CDR3 length equals 15 residues.

The V gene is TRBV10-3, the J gene TRBJ1-2; TRBD1 matches at 7 bases. The CDR3 runs to 18 residues. The germline V gene has CDR1 ENHRY and CDR2 SYGVKD. Trimming took 0 bases from V and 1 from J; bases not matched to a gene: 11. The CDR3 DNA reads as TGTGCCATCAGTGAGTCGTTAACCAGGACAGGAGTTAACTATGGCTACACCTTC. Protein sequence: CAISESLTRTGVNYGYTF.

The V gene is TRBV20-1, the J gene TRBJ1-5; D perhaps matches TRBD1 (5 bases). Between the trimmed V and J ends, which lost 3 bases and 13 bases, there was a span of 13 bases. The CDR3 loop spans 11 amino acids. Germline CDR1 is DFQATT and CDR2 is SNEGSKA (reference sequence). In nucleotides, the CDR3 is TGCAGTGCTAGGGTGGGACCAATTCAGCATTTT. Translation: CSARVGPIQHF.

The chain has TRBV13 and TRBJ2-1; 9 bases are shared with TRBD2. The germline gives CDR1 PRHDT, CDR2 FYEKMQ (reference sequence). V was pared by 5 bases and J by 5 bases, with 10 bases of the junction left unmatched. This CDR3 spans 16 amino acids. The CDR3 here is CASSLVAGEYHNEQFF. For the CDR3, the DNA is TGTGCCAGCAGCCTCGTAGCGGGAGAGTATCACAATGAGCAGTTCTTC.

V usage is TRBV14 and J usage is TRBJ1-3, with D possibly TRBD1 on 6 matching bases. The CDR3 is made up of 12 amino acids. The ends were cut back, 8 bases at V and 4 bases at J, with 9 bases in the middle. Germline loops: CDR1 SGHDN, CDR2 FVKESK. DNA for the CDR3: TGTGCCAGCGGGGGCGGCGGAAACACCATATATTTT. Translating it yields CASGGGGNTIYF.

The gene calls are TRBV19 and TRBJ1-5; weak D call: TRBD1 (6 bases). V lost 3 bases to trimming and J lost 0 bases, with 18 bases between them. There are 18 residues in the CDR3. CDR1 and CDR2 from the germline V gene are LNHDA and SQIVND (reference sequence). The chain's CDR3 is CASSITPGQRYSNQPQHF. DNA of the CDR3: TGTGCCAGTAGTATCACGCCGGGACAAAGATATAGCAATCAGCCCCAGCATTTT.

This chain links TRBV7-9 with TRBJ2-3; D gene ambiguous. This CDR3 has 14 amino acids. In germline, CDR1 is SEHNR, CDR2 FQNEAQ (reference sequence). V gave up 8 bases and J gave up 1 base, with 13 bases separating them. The CDR3 nucleotides are TGTGCCAGCTCGTCGGGCGAGGGCACAGATACGCAGTATTTT. The encoded protein is CASSSGEGTDTQYF. The full variable domain, with the rest looked up from reference TRBV7-9 and TRBJ2-3, is DTGVSQNPRHKITKRGQNVTFRCDPISEHNRLYWYRQTLGQGPEFLTYFQNEAQLEKSRLLSDRFSAERPKGSFSTLEIQRTEQGDSAMYLCASSSGEGTDTQYFGPGTRLTVL.

CDR3 sequence: CASSEVVGSSYNSPLHF. The CDR3 bases are TGTGCCAGCAGTGAAGTGGTGGGGAGCTCCTATAATTCACCCCTCCACTTT. This chain joins TRBV6-1 and TRBJ1-6; D is undetermined. V was pared by 1 base and J by 0 bases, with 10 bases between. This CDR3 has 17 residues. Per germline, CDR1 MNHNS and CDR2 SASEGT.

The chain employs TRBV7-9 and TRBJ2-7, with D maybe TRBD1 (5 bases). This CDR3 is 11 amino acids long. V lost 8 bases to trimming and J lost 6 bases, with 11 bases between them. Per germline, CDR1 SEHNR and CDR2 FQNEAQ (reference sequence). The CDR3 region is CASDQGPEQYF. CDR3 DNA: TGTGCCAGCGATCAGGGCCCCGAGCAGTACTTC.

The chain uses TRBV9 and TRBJ2-1; D call uncertain. This CDR3 region has 13 residues. Germline CDR1 is SGDLS and CDR2 is YYNGEE. Trimming left V 3 bases short and J 7 bases short, with 11 bases between. CDR3 in DNA: TGTGCCAGCAGCGGCGACCTAGTGAATGAGCAGTTCTTC. It encodes CASSGDLVNEQFF.

V and J are TRBV27 and TRBJ2-7, with D possibly being TRBD1 (6 bases). V dropped 1 base and J dropped 5 bases, with 12 bases sitting between them. This CDR3 is 14 amino acids long. Germline V gene data show CDR1 as MNHEY and CDR2 as SMNVEV (reference sequence). CDR3: CASSLLQGEDEQYF. CDR3 nucleotides: TGTGCCAGCAGTTTATTACAGGGCGAGGACGAGCAGTACTTC.

The rearrangement uses TRBV24-1 and TRBJ2-4, with D maybe TRBD2 (5 bases). This CDR3 has 17 residues. CDR1 and CDR2 (germline): KGHDR, SFDVKD. Deletions cut 4 bases from V and 0 bases from J, with 15 bases between. As DNA, the CDR3 is TGTGCCACCAGTGAGAGCGCCGGGGATTTAGCCAAAAACATTCAGTACTTC. Protein: CATSESAGDLAKNIQYF.

The chain is built from TRBV10-1 and TRBJ1-5, with 9 bases fitting TRBD1. CDR1 and CDR2 from the germline V gene are WNHNN and SYGVQD (reference sequence). J gave up 5 bases and V 7 bases, and 9 bases lay outside the gene matches. The CDR3 consists of 15 residues. The CDR3 DNA sequence: TGCGCCAGCACCCCTGGACAGGGGCTGTATCAGCCCCAGCATTTT. Residues: CASTPGQGLYQPQHF.

This chain uses TRBV6-6 with TRBJ2-3; a weak D match, TRBD2 (5 bases). The CDR3 consists of 13 residues. V lost 2 bases to trimming and J lost 6 bases, with 9 bases between them. Per the germline V gene, CDR1 is MNHNY and CDR2 is SVGAGI (reference sequence). CDR3 nucleotides: TGTGCCAGCAGTTACGGCGGGCCCGATACGCAGTATTTT. Translation: CASSYGGPDTQYF.

The chain recombines TRBV28 with TRBJ1-3; D is ambiguous. The CDR3 consists of 13 residues. From germline, CDR1 is MDHEN and CDR2 SYDVKM. The V end was cut by 2 bases, the J end by 4 bases, with 6 bases between. The CDR3, as DNA: TGTGCCAGCAGTTTACGGTCGGGAAACACCATATATTTT. This gives the protein CASSLRSGNTIYF.

This chain joins TRBV6-5 and TRBJ1-2; 8 bases map to TRBD1. V lost 7 bases, J lost 3 bases, and 7 bases stayed unmatched. Germline-derived CDR1 and CDR2 are MNHEY and SVGAGI. This CDR3 spans 14 amino acids. CDR3 residues: CASKETGDDYGYTF. The DNA of the CDR3 is TGTGCCAGCAAGGAGACAGGGGACGACTATGGCTACACCTTC.

J is TRBJ1-2 and V is TRBV30; D is uncertain. Trimming cost V 2 bases and J 4 bases, with 14 bases left between them. The CDR3 extends over 14 amino acids. The germline V gene encodes CDR1 GTSNPN and CDR2 SVGIG (reference sequence). CDR3 DNA: TGTGCCTGGAGTTCCGGCAGTGGAATCTATGGCTACACCTTC. It encodes CAWSSGSGIYGYTF. Complete variable domain (other parts from reference TRBV30 and TRBJ1-2): SQTIHQWPATLVQPVGSPLSLECTVEGTSNPNLYWYRQAAGRGLQLLFYSVGIGQISSEVPQNLSASRPQDRQFILSSKKLLLSDSGFYLCAWSSGSGIYGYTFGSGTRLTVV.

The V call is TRBV9, the J call TRBJ2-5; 7 nucleotides line up with TRBD1. CDR1 is SGDLS, CDR2 YYNGEE, per germline. The CDR3 is made up of 14 amino acids. Unmatched junction bases numbered 6, after V lost 5 bases and J lost 2 bases. As DNA, the CDR3 is TGTGCCAGCAGTCCGATGGGACAGCAAGAGACCCAGTACTTC. It specifies CASSPMGQQETQYF.

J is TRBJ1-1 and V is TRBV25-1; 10 positions agree with TRBD1. CDR1 and CDR2 (germline): MGHDK, SYGVNS. The CDR3 runs to 14 residues. After removal of 4 bases from V and 5 bases from J, the junction contained 4 bases not matched to a gene. Here the CDR3 DNA reads TGTGCCAGCAGTGTGACAGGGGGCCGGACTGAAGCTTTCTTT. It yields the protein CASSVTGGRTEAFF.

The chain carries TRBV18 and TRBJ2-5; TRBD1 aligns across 9 bases. Gene TRBJ2-7 matches the end of the DNA better, so the J call may be wrong. Germline V CDR1 and CDR2: KGHSH, LQKENI. CDR3 length equals 15 residues. CDR3 coding DNA: TGTGCCAGCTCACCTCCCGGACAGGGGAGCTACGAGCAGTACTTC. Protein: CASSPPGQGSYEQYF.

The chain links TRBV10-1 to TRBJ1-1; 7 nucleotides align to TRBD1. This CDR3 is built from 15 residues. Germline trimming cut 6 bases from V and 7 bases from J; bases unmatched to any gene: 14. CDR1 WNHNN and CDR2 SYGVQD come from the germline V gene (reference sequence). The CDR3 reads CASSHDKLTGREAFF. DNA of the CDR3: TGCGCCAGCAGCCATGATAAATTGACAGGGCGTGAAGCTTTCTTT.

The gene calls are TRBV6-1 and TRBJ2-1; TRBD1 agrees at 7 bases. From germline, CDR1 is MNHNS and CDR2 SASEGT. The junction had 7 bases not matched to a gene; V was cut back by 2 bases and J by 6 bases. The CDR3 contains 15 residues. The CDR3 loop is CASSERSGTANEQFF. The CDR3 nucleotides are TGTGCCAGCAGTGAACGATCCGGGACAGCCAATGAGCAGTTCTTC.